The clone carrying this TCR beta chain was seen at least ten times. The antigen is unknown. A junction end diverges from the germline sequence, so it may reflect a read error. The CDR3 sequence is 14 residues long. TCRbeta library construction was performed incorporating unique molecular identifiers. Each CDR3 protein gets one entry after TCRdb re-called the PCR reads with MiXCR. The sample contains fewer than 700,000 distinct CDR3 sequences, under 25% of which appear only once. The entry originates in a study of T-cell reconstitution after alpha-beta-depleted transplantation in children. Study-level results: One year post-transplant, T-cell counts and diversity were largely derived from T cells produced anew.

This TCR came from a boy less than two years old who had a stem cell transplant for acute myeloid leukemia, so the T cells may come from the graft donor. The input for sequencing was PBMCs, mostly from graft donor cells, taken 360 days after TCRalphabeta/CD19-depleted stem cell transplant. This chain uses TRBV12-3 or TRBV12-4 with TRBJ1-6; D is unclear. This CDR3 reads CASSLAAGNSPLHF. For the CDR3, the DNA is TGTGCCAGCAGCTTAGCGGCGGGTAATTCACCCCTCCACTTT.